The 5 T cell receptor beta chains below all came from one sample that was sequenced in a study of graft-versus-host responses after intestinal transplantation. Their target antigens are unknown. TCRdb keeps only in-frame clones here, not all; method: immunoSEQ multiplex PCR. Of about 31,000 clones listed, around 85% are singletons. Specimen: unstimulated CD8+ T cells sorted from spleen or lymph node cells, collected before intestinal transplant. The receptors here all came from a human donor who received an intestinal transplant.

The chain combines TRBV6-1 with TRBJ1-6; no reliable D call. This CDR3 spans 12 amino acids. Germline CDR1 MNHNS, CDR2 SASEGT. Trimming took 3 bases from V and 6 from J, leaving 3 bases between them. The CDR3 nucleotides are TGTGCCAGCAGTGACTCTAATTCACCCCTCCACTTT. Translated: CASSDSNSPLHF.

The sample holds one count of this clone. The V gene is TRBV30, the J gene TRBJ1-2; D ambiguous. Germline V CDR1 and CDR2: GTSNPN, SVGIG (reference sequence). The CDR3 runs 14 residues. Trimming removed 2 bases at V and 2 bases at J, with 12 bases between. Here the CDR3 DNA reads TGTGCCTGGAGTACGCCCGGGAGGAACTATGGCTACACCTTC. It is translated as CAWSTPGRNYGYTF.

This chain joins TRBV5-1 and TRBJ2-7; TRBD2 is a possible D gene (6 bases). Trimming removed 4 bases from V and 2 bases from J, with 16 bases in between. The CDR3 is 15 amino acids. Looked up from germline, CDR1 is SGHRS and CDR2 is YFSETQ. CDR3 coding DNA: TGCGCCAGCAGCGGGGAAGGGACTGACCCCTACGAGCAGTACTTC. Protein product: CASSGEGTDPYEQYF.

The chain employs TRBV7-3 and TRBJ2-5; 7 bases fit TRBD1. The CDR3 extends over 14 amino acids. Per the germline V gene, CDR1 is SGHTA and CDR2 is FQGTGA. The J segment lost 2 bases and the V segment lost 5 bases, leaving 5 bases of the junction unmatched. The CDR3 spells CASSLGQAQETQYF. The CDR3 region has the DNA TGTGCCAGCAGCCTTGGACAGGCTCAAGAGACCCAGTACTTC.

As DNA, the CDR3 is TGTGCCAGCACCTCCCCCGCTGAAGCTTTCTTT. It yields the protein CASTSPAEAFF. The gene calls are TRBV28 and TRBJ1-1, with D unclear. Germline V CDR1 and CDR2: MDHEN, SYDVKM. The CDR3 has 11 residues. Deletions cut 7 bases from V and 6 bases from J, with 9 bases between.